This entry lists 30 T cell receptor beta chains sequenced from one sample in a study of post-analysis software for immune sequencing data. Study-level findings and limits: With TRBV5-6, TRBV5-1 and TRBV20-1 included, about five TRBV segments were more frequent in patients than in controls.

Unique molecular identifiers had been added to the TCR beta cDNA libraries. TCRdb re-called the PCR reads with MiXCR, one entry per CDR3 protein. The sample yields hundreds of thousands of distinct CDR3 sequences, 30% seen once. Their cognate antigens are unknown. The material sequenced was blood. These receptors were collected from a girl aged 10 to 17 with multiple sclerosis.

This clonotype occurred a few times. V is TRBV5-5 and J is TRBJ2-7; 7 bases are a match to TRBD2. CDR1 is SGHKS, CDR2 YYEKEE, per germline (reference sequence). The CDR3 consists of 14 residues. The ends lost 2 bases at V and 6 bases at J; junction bases unmatched: 8. The CDR3 is CASSFVLREREQYF. For the CDR3, the DNA is TGTGCCAGCAGCTTCGTTTTGCGGGAGCGCGAGCAGTACTTC.

This chain joins TRBV9 and TRBJ1-1; D perhaps matches TRBD1 (5 bases). Germline V gene data show CDR1 as SGDLS and CDR2 as YYNGEE. The CDR3 sequence is 14 residues long. V gave up 4 bases and J gave up 3 bases, with 13 bases separating them. CDR3 sequence (DNA): TGTGCCAGCAGCCCCCGGGGGTACGACACTGAAGCTTTCTTT. It translates to CASSPRGYDTEAFF.

This clonotype was counted a few times. The V and J genes are TRBV29-1 and TRBJ2-4; no clear D gene. Looked up from germline, CDR1 is SQVTM and CDR2 is ANQGSEA. With 6 bases removed from V and 8 bases from J, the gap between germline ends came to 8 bases. CDR3 length: 10 amino acids. CDR3 DNA sequence: TGCAGCGTCACCTCGGACATTCAGTACTTC. This codes for CSVTSDIQYF.

The chain couples TRBV7-2 to TRBJ1-2; possibly TRBD1 for D (6 bases). The V end lost 2 bases, the J end lost 8 bases, and 21 bases lay between the germline ends. The CDR3 loop spans 16 amino acids. Looked up from germline, CDR1 is SGHTA and CDR2 is FQGNSA. In nucleotides, the CDR3 is TGTGCCAGCAGCTTACACTCAGGGAGGGGGAGATCAGGCTACACCTTC. Its translation: CASSLHSGRGRSGYTF.

The sample holds a few counts of this clonotype. V usage is TRBV2 and J usage is TRBJ2-7; possible D gene TRBD2, 6 bases. Germline-derived CDR1 and CDR2 are SNHLY and FYNNEI. This CDR3 region has 14 residues. Trimming left V 7 bases short and J 2 bases short, with 15 bases between. In DNA form, the CDR3 reads TGTGCCAGCAAAGCCGTGGACTACACCTACGAGCAGTACTTC. Translating it yields CASKAVDYTYEQYF.

The rearrangement joins TRBV20-1 to TRBJ2-1; D gene ambiguous. The CDR3 has 16 residues. Germline V gene sequence: CDR1 DFQATT, CDR2 SNEGSKA (reference sequence). V lost 2 bases and J lost 0, with 14 bases in between. The DNA of the CDR3 is TGCAGTGCTAGACCTACTAAGCGTAGCTCCTACAATGAGCAGTTCTTC. Its translation is CSARPTKRSSYNEQFF.

V usage is TRBV12-3 or TRBV12-4 and J usage is TRBJ2-7, with 8 nucleotides matching TRBD1. Germline trimming cut 6 bases from V and 5 bases from J; bases unmatched to any gene: 6. The CDR3 is 13 residues long. The CDR3 bases are TGTGCCAGCAGGCCGACAGGGGACCACGAGCAGTACTTC. Its protein product is CASRPTGDHEQYF.

This clonotype was seen only a few times. CDR3 nucleotides: TGTGCCAGCAGTCCCTGGACACACCTCCAAGAGACCCAGTTCTTC. Its translation is CASSPWTHLQETQFF. The V and J genes are TRBV28 and TRBJ2-1; possible D gene TRBD1, 5 bases. V was pared by 5 bases and J by 13 bases, with 24 bases between. CDR1 MDHEN and CDR2 SYDVKM come from the germline V gene. The CDR3 has 15 residues.

About this clonotype itself: The junction departs from germline at one end; a sequencing error may be responsible. This chain connects TRBV5-6 to TRBJ2-7; possibly TRBD2 for D (6 bases). This CDR3 has 12 residues. Germline loops: CDR1 SGHDT, CDR2 YYEEEE. The CDR3, as DNA: TGTACCAGCAGCTTGGAGGGACACGAGCAGTACTTC. Encoded protein: CTSSLEGHEQYF. Drawing the rest from reference TRBV5-6 and TRBJ2-7, the complete variable domain is DAGVTQSPTHLIKTRGQQVTLRCSPKSGHDTVSWYQQALGQGPQFIFQYYEEEERQRGNFPDRFSGHQFPNYSSELNVNALLLGDSALYLCTSSLEGHEQYFGPGTRLTVT.

This clonotype was seen a handful of times. CDR3 residues: CASSLQGTSPSLAKNIQYF. The CDR3 nucleotides read TGTGCCAGCAGCTTACAGGGCACATCGCCAAGTTTAGCCAAAAACATTCAGTACTTC. This chain uses TRBV11-2 with TRBJ2-4; TRBD1 is a possible D gene (5 bases). With 2 bases removed from V and 0 bases from J, the gap between germline ends came to 20 bases. The V gene's germline CDR1 is SGHAT and CDR2 FQNNGV. The CDR3 runs 19 residues.

The chain recombines TRBV20-1 with TRBJ2-7; D gene uncertain. Trimming cost V 1 base and J 6 bases, with 7 bases left between them. The CDR3 is made up of 11 amino acids. Germline V lookup: CDR1 DFQATT, CDR2 SNEGSKA (reference sequence). CDR3 DNA: TGCAGTGCTAGAGTCTATTCCGAGCAGTACTTC. As protein: CSARVYSEQYF.

This clonotype was counted ten times or more. V gene TRBV4-2 combines with J gene TRBJ1-2, with a weak D call TRBD1 (5 bases). The CDR3 length is 17 residues. Between the trimmed V and J ends, which lost 2 bases and 2 bases, there was a span of 18 bases. Germline CDR1 and CDR2: LGHNA and YNFKEQ. CDR3 amino acids: CASSQSSLTQGNYGYTF. In nucleotides, the CDR3 is TGTGCCAGCAGCCAATCGTCGCTTACCCAGGGAAACTATGGCTACACCTTC.

This clonotype was counted only a few times. This chain joins TRBV20-1 and TRBJ1-2, with 7 bases lining up with TRBD1. Losses at the gene ends were 0 bases for V and 5 bases for J; bases not matched to a gene: 9. CDR1 is DFQATT and CDR2 is SNEGSKA in the germline V gene (reference sequence). This CDR3 is 15 amino acids long. CDR3 region: CSARDEGGAGYGYTF. Written as DNA, the CDR3 is TGCAGTGCTAGAGATGAAGGGGGCGCGGGGTATGGCTACACCTTC.

The chain employs TRBV12-3 or TRBV12-4 and TRBJ2-7; TRBD1 might be the D (6 bases). Trimming cost V 5 bases and J 8 bases, with 19 bases left between them. The CDR3 spans 14 residues. The CDR3 is CASSQGGGEVKQYF. CDR3 in DNA: TGTGCCAGCAGTCAAGGGGGTGGTGAAGTTAAGCAGTACTTC.

The CDR3, as DNA: TGTGCCAGCAGTCCCCGGACAGAAATGAACACTGAAGCTTTCTTT. Translation gives CASSPRTEMNTEAFF. The chain joins TRBV28 to TRBJ1-1; D might be TRBD1 (6 bases). Germline CDR1 is MDHEN and CDR2 is SYDVKM. Trimming removed 5 bases from V and 0 bases from J, with 13 bases in between. The CDR3 is made up of 15 amino acids.

For this clonotype: A read error may explain this, as a much larger clone is one base away. This rearrangement joins TRBV29-1 to TRBJ2-7, with 7 bases fitting TRBD1. Germline CDR1 is SQVTM and CDR2 is ANQGSEA. Trimming took 7 bases from V and 0 from J; bases not matched to a gene: 9. The CDR3 extends over 14 amino acids. CDR3 region: CSAVKTGSSYEQYF. CDR3 nucleotide sequence: TGCAGCGCCGTAAAGACAGGGAGCTCCTACGAGCAGTACTTC.

In its sample, this clonotype was seen a few times. This chain connects TRBV5-1 to TRBJ2-4, with 13 bases aligning to TRBD2. The closer fit of TRBJ2-7 to the DNA end suggests the J call may be wrong. There are 16 residues in the CDR3. Per germline, CDR1 SGHRS and CDR2 YFSETQ. The CDR3 nucleotides are TGCGCCAGCAGCCTCCGGGGACTAGCGGGAACCTACGAGCAGTACTTC. This encodes CASSLRGLAGTYEQYF.

The gene calls are TRBV6-2 or TRBV6-3 and TRBJ2-1, with TRBD2 identical over 7 bases. The J call is doubtful: the DNA matches TRBJ2-7 better. Germline loops: CDR1 MNHEY, CDR2 SVGEGT. CDR3 length equals 15 residues. The CDR3 here is CASSFERDPYNEQYF. The CDR3 coding sequence is TGTGCCAGCAGTTTTGAGCGGGACCCCTACAATGAGCAGTACTTC.

In this sample, this clonotype turned up many times. This chain joins TRBV11-2 and TRBJ2-1; 9 bases line up with TRBD2. The V gene end was trimmed by 1 base and the J gene end by 5 bases; junction bases not matched to a gene: 9. The CDR3 extends over 17 amino acids. Germline assignment: CDR1 SGHAT and CDR2 FQNNGV. CDR3 nucleotides: TGTGCCAGCAGCTTAGTTAGGCTAGCGGGGCTTAACAATGAGCAGTTCTTC. Encoded protein: CASSLVRLAGLNNEQFF.

The rearrangement uses TRBV11-2 and TRBJ2-7, with D tentatively TRBD2 (7 bases). The length of the CDR3 is 17 residues. V dropped 3 bases and J dropped 2 bases, with 20 bases sitting between them. Germline CDR1 is SGHAT and CDR2 is FQNNGV. CDR3 amino acids: CASSFGGSAGKTYEQYF. For the CDR3, the DNA is TGTGCCAGCAGCTTCGGGGGCTCAGCGGGAAAAACCTACGAGCAGTACTTC.

The CDR3 coding sequence is TGTGCCAGCAGCCCCGGGTCAACGGCTAACTATGGCTACACCTTC. Translation: CASSPGSTANYGYTF. The chain links TRBV7-2 to TRBJ1-2, with D unresolved. This CDR3 has 15 amino acids. Germline loops: CDR1 SGHTA, CDR2 FQGNSA. The V and J ends lost 5 bases and 0 bases respectively, with 13 bases between them.

This clonotype was picked up a small number of times. The chain combines TRBV7-9 with TRBJ2-5; D possibly corresponds to TRBD1 (6 bases). CDR1 SEHNR and CDR2 FQNEAQ come from the germline V gene (reference sequence). V lost 4 bases, J lost 1 base, and 13 bases lay in between. The CDR3 runs 15 residues. CDR3 coding DNA: TGTGCCAGCAGCTCCCTGGACAGCCGCCAAGAGACCCAGTACTTC. Its translation: CASSSLDSRQETQYF. Together with reference TRBV7-9 and TRBJ2-5, the CDR3 gives the full variable domain: DTGVSQNPRHKITKRGQNVTFRCDPISEHNRLYWYRQTLGQGPEFLTYFQNEAQLEKSRLLSDRFSAERPKGSFSTLEIQRTEQGDSAMYLCASSSLDSRQETQYFGPGTRLLVL.

The V gene is TRBV9, the J gene TRBJ2-6; tentative D call: TRBD1 (5 bases). From germline, CDR1 is SGDLS and CDR2 YYNGEE. V was cut by 3 bases and J by 0 bases, with 7 bases left in between. The CDR3 spans 15 residues. The CDR3 coding sequence is TGTGCCAGCAGCGCGACAGCCTCTGGGGCCAACGTCCTGACTTTC. It encodes CASSATASGANVLTF.

This clonotype was seen repeatedly, ten times or more. The chain links TRBV7-9 to TRBJ2-3; D is perhaps TRBD2 (6 bases). The ends were cut back, 5 bases at V and 7 bases at J, with 10 bases in the middle. There are 12 residues in the CDR3. CDR1 is SEHNR, CDR2 FQNEAQ, per germline (reference sequence). DNA for the CDR3: TGTGCCAGCAGCCCGGAGGGAAATACGCAGTATTTT. As protein: CASSPEGNTQYF.

The sample holds a few counts of this clonotype. The chain employs TRBV7-2 and TRBJ1-5; perhaps TRBD1 as D (6 bases). The CDR3 runs 16 residues. The germline V gene has CDR1 SGHTA and CDR2 FQGNSA. V dropped 1 base and J dropped 5 bases, with 15 bases sitting between them. The CDR3 loop reads CASSLGGRLGYQPQHF. In DNA, the CDR3 is TGTGCCAGCAGCTTAGGGGGGCGGTTGGGTTATCAGCCCCAGCATTTT.

The rearrangement joins TRBV3-1 to TRBJ2-6; D remains ambiguous. The CDR3 has 16 amino acids. Trimming pared 1 base from V and 0 bases from J, leaving 7 bases between. CDR1 is LGHDT and CDR2 is YNNKEL in the germline V gene (reference sequence). The CDR3 DNA is TGTGCCAGCAGCCAAGTTTTCCTCTCTGGGGCCAACGTCCTGACTTTC. Translation gives CASSQVFLSGANVLTF.

V usage is TRBV3-1 and J usage is TRBJ1-1; D perhaps matches TRBD1 (5 bases). Trimming took 1 base from V and 2 from J, leaving 17 bases between them. Germline assignment: CDR1 LGHDT and CDR2 YNNKEL (reference sequence). The CDR3 extends over 17 amino acids. The CDR3 protein is CASSQGGGGWGNTEAFF. The CDR3 nucleotides read TGTGCCAGCAGCCAAGGCGGGGGTGGGTGGGGAAACACTGAAGCTTTCTTT.

The genes are TRBV5-1 and TRBJ2-1; 14 bases agree with TRBD2. The CDR3 consists of 21 residues. After removal of 4 bases from V and 2 bases from J, the junction contained 17 bases not matched to a gene. The germline CDR1 and CDR2 sequences are SGHRS and YFSETQ. Here the CDR3 DNA reads TGCGCCAGCAGCCCCAAAAACCCTCCCGGGACTAGCGGGAGTCCCTACAATGAGCAGTTCTTC. This gives the protein CASSPKNPPGTSGSPYNEQFF.

This chain uses TRBV20-1 with TRBJ1-6; perhaps TRBD1 as D (5 bases). Trimming removed 2 bases from V and 6 bases from J, with 20 bases in between. The CDR3 consists of 17 residues. Germline loops: CDR1 DFQATT, CDR2 SNEGSKA (reference sequence). The DNA of the CDR3 is TGCAGTGCTAGATATGAGTCGGGGGATGTGGGTAATTCACCCCTCCACTTT. Translation: CSARYESGDVGNSPLHF.

The rearrangement uses TRBV3-1 and TRBJ2-7, with 9 positions matching TRBD2. V gave up 1 base and J gave up 3 bases; unmatched junction bases: 1. The CDR3 extends over 14 amino acids. Germline V gives CDR1 LGHDT, CDR2 YNNKEL (reference sequence). CDR3 nucleotides: TGTGCCAGCAGCCAAGGACTAGCGGACTACGAGCAGTACTTC. This translates into CASSQGLADYEQYF.